What follows are 8 T cell receptor beta chains derived from one specimen sequenced in a study of CXCR3-negative and CXCR3-positive naive CD8 T cells. These receptors' antigens are unknown. The method, 5' RACE with UMI labels, was used to prepare the TRB cDNA libraries. After re-calling the 5' RACE reads, TCRdb lists one entry per CDR3 protein, DNA absent. The table counts more than 100,000 distinct CDR3 sequences; roughly 0.39% lies in the top ten. Study-wide findings and caveats: Naive cells that were CXCR3-positive had more hydrophobic TRB CDR3s (compared with CXCR3-negative naive cells).

The specimen sequenced was naive CXCR3+ CD8+ T cells from blood. As for subset: CD45RO-CCR7+CD27+CD95- naive CD8+ T cells expressing CXCR3 (TNR3+). Every receptor here comes from a human donor in good health. Some clones in this sample may be carry-over from other donors' samples.

V is TRBV12-3 or TRBV12-4 and J is TRBJ2-3. This CDR3 contains 14 residues. CDR3: CASSSWGNTDTQYF.

The V gene is TRBV5-5, the J gene TRBJ2-7. The CDR3 has 13 amino acids. CDR1 SGHKS and CDR2 YYEKEE come from the germline V gene (reference sequence). CDR3 loop: CASSTQSSYEQYF.

The chain couples TRBV14 to TRBJ2-1; the D gene TCRdb calls, TRBD2, cannot be checked with no DNA. CDR3 length: 17 amino acids. Germline V lookup: CDR1 SGHDN, CDR2 FVKESK. This CDR3 reads CASSQTASGSIYNEQFF.

The V gene is TRBV10-2, the J gene TRBJ2-3; as DNA is missing, the TRBD2 call by TCRdb cannot be tested. CDR1 is WSHSY, CDR2 SAAADI, per germline. The CDR3 loop spans 15 amino acids. CDR3: CASSEGLAATDTQYF.

The rearrangement uses TRBV24-1 and TRBJ2-3; TCRdb returns TRBD2, unconfirmable since there is no DNA. Germline lookup yields CDR1 KGHDR and CDR2 SFDVKD. CDR3 length: 16 residues. CDR3 protein: CATSDFGVAGTDTQYF.

The chain is built from TRBV29-1 and TRBJ2-1; TCRdb indicates TRBD2, and absent DNA this call remains unverified. The CDR3 is made up of 13 amino acids. Germline V gene sequence: CDR1 SQVTM, CDR2 ANQGSEA. The CDR3: CSAGTSSYNEQFF.

The chain couples TRBV20-1 to TRBJ1-1; with no DNA, the TCRdb D assignment of TRBD1 cannot be verified. The CDR3 totals 13 residues. Germline V gene lookup returns CDR1 DFQATT and CDR2 SNEGSKA (reference sequence). The chain's CDR3 is CSASPTGGLGAFF.

The rearrangement joins TRBV12-3 or TRBV12-4 to TRBJ1-1; TCRdb's assignment of TRBD1 cannot be checked, as there is no DNA. The CDR3 is made up of 12 amino acids. CDR3 in amino acids: CASSLTGSEAFF.